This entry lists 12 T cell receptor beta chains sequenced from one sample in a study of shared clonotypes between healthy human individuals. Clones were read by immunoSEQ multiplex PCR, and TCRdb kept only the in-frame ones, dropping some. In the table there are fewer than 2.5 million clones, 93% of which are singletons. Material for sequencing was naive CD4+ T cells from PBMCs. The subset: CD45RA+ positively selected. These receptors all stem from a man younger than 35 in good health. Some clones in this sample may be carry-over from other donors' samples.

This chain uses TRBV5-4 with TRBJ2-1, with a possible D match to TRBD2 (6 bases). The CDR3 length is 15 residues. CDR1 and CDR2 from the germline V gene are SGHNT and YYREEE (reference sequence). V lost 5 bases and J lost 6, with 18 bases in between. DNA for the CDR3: TGTGCCAGCAGTTCCGGGCGGGGACGGGTCAATGAGCAGTTCTTC. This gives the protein CASSSGRGRVNEQFF.

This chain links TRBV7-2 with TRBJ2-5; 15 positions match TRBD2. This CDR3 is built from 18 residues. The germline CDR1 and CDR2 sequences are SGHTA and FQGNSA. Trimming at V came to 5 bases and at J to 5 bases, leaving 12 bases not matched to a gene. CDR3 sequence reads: CASSPRNRGTSGRETQYF. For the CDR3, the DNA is TGTGCCAGCAGCCCAAGAAACCGAGGGACTAGCGGGAGGGAGACCCAGTACTTC.

CDR3 bases: TGTGCCAGCAGCGCTAGTAGTCTGGGGTTGGCTAGCGGGAACAATGAGCAGTTCTTC. It encodes CASSASSLGLASGNNEQFF. The chain recombines TRBV9 with TRBJ2-1; 9 bases line up with TRBD2. Germline V CDR1 and CDR2: SGDLS, YYNGEE. The trim removed 3 bases at V and 5 bases at J, leaving 18 bases unmatched. The CDR3 loop spans 19 amino acids.

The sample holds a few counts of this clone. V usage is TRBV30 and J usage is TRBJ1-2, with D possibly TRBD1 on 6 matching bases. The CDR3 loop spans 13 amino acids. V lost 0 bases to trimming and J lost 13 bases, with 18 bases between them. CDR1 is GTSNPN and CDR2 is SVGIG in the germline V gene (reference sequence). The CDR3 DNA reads TGTGCCTGGAGTGTACAGGGCCCCTCACCCTCCACCTTC. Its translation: CAWSVQGPSPSTF.

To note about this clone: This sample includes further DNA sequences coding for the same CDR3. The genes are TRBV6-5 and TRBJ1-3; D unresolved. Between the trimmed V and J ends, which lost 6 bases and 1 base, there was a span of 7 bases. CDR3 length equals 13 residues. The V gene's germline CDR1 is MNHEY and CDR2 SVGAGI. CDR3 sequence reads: CASRGGSGNTIYF. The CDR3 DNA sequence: TGTGCCAGCAGGGGAGGTTCTGGAAACACCATATATTTT.

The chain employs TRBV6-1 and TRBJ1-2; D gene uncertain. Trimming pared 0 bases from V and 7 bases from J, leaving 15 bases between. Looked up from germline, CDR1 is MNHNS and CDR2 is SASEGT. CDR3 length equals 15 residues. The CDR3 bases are TGTGCCAGCAGTGAAGCGAGCCCCCGAGTGACTGGCTACACCTTC. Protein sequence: CASSEASPRVTGYTF.

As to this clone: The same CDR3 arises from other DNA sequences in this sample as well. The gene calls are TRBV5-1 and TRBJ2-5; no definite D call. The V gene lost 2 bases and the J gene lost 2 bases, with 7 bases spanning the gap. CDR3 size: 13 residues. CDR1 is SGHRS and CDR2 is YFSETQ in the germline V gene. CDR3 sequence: CASSFSPQETQYF. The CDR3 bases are TGCGCCAGCAGCTTTTCGCCTCAAGAGACCCAGTACTTC.

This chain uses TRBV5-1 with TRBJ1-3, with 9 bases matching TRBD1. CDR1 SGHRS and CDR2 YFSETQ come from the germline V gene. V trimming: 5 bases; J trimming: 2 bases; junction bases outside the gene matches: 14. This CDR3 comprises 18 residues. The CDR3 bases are TGCGCCAGCAGGCGCGGGTTCCAACAGGGGGCCCCTGGAAACACCATATATTTT. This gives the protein CASRRGFQQGAPGNTIYF.

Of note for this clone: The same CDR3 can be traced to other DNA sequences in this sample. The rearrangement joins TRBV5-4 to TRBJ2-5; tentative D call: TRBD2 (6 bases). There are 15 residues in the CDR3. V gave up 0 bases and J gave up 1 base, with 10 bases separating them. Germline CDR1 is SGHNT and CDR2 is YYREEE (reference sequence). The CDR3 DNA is TGTGCCAGCAGCTTGGGCGGGGTCCGCCAAGAGACCCAGTACTTC. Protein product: CASSLGGVRQETQYF.

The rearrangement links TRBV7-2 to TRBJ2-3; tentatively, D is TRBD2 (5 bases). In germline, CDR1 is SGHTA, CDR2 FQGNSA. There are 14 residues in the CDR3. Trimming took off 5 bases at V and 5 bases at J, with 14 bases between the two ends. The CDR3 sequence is CASSPLAAGDTQYF. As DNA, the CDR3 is TGTGCCAGCAGCCCCCTCGCGGCGGGAGATACGCAGTATTTT.

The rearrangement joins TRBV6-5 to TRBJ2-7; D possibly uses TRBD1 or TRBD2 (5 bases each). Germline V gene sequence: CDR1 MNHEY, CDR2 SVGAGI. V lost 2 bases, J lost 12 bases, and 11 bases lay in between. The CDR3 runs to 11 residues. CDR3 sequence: CASSYGDARYF. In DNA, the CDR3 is TGTGCCAGCAGTTACGGGGACGCTCGGTACTTC.

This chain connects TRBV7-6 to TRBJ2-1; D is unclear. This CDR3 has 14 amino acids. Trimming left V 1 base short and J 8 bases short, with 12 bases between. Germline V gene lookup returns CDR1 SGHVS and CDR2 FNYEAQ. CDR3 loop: CASSLESPGYEQFF. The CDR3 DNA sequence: TGTGCCAGCAGCTTAGAATCCCCCGGGTATGAGCAGTTCTTC.